This TCR beta chain comes out of a study of T cell repertoires in cytomegalovirus infection. The germline V gene has CDR1 SGHRS and CDR2 YFSETQ. Germline trimming cut 4 bases from V and 5 bases from J; bases unmatched to any gene: 5. This CDR3 contains 15 residues. TCRdb analysed the reads with MiXCR anew, one entry per CDR3 protein. The data contain fewer than 850,000 distinct CDR3 sequences, almost 30% of them singletons. Note on this clonotype: Its antigen is still unknown.

The clonotype comes from a human donor in good health (CMV status not recorded). Some clones in this sample may be carry-over from other donors' samples. The material sequenced was cultured CD8+ T cells from PBMCs, taken from culture after CMV antigen stimulation. This sequence joins TRBV5-1 and TRBJ2-1, with 11 bases matching TRBD2. CDR3 nucleotide sequence: TGCGCCAGCAGCCGCCTGGGACTAGCGGACAATGAGCAGTTCTTC. Translating it yields CASSRLGLADNEQFF.